A selection of T cell receptor beta chains follows, all from one sample in a study of neoadjuvant nivolumab and ipilimumab in lung cancer. Profiling relied on immunoSEQ multiplex PCR, and the TCRdb table lists in-frame clones only, not all of them. The repertoire holds several thousand clones, about 89% seen once, with roughly 2.4% in the top ten. Sequenced here: tumor tissue, sampled after neoadjuvant nivolumab, alone or with ipilimumab, at or shortly before surgery. Source of these receptors: an adult with non-small cell lung cancer. Some clones in this sample may be carry-over from other donors' samples. Both conserved end residues are part of each CDR3. Each record gives: J gene, V gene, D gene, clone size, CDR3 length, CDR3 DNA, CDR3 protein. The D gene is left open where the match is weak. Some rows have no size entry. The others give once, few or many, or a class for an expanded clone.

TRBJ2-3,TRBV19,NA,NA,14,TGTGCCAGTAGTATTTCTTCGGGTTTAGATACGCAGTATTTT,CASSISSGLDTQYF
TRBJ2-7,TRBV6-6,TRBD1,NA,14,TGTGCCAGCACTACGGGACAGGGTTCCTACGAGCAGTACTTC,CASTTGQGSYEQYF
TRBJ2-3,TRBV6-5,NA,NA,15,TGTGCCAGCCGCCGTCGGCTCGCTAGCACAGATACGCAGTATTTT,CASRRRLASTDTQYF
TRBJ2-7,TRBV2,NA,NA,15,TGTGCCAGCAGTGAAGCCGGCGGTTGGGCGGGAGAGCAGTACTTC,CASSEAGGWAGEQYF
TRBJ1-2,TRBV6-5,TRBD1,NA,15,TGTGCCAGCAGCCAAAGGACAGGGAAGAACTATGGCTACACCTTC,CASSQRTGKNYGYTF
TRBJ2-3,TRBV5-4,TRBD2,NA,14,TGTGCCAGCAGCCCGCGACTAGCCCCAGATACGCAGTATTTT,CASSPRLAPDTQYF
TRBJ2-1,TRBV10-3,TRBD1,NA,14,TGTGCCATCAGTGGGACAGGGCAAAACAATGAGCAGTTCTTC,CAISGTGQNNEQFF
TRBJ2-1,TRBV7-2,TRBD2,NA,14,TGTGCCAGCAGACGGACTAGCGGGAGCAATGAGCAGTTCTTC,CASRRTSGSNEQFF
TRBJ2-3,TRBV9,NA,once,13,TGTGCCAGCAGCGTAGCTTCCCCAGATACGCAGTATTTT,CASSVASPDTQYF
TRBJ1-1,TRBV6-5,TRBD1,NA,13,TGTGCCAGCAGTTACCGGACAGGGATCGAAGCTTTCTTT,CASSYRTGIEAFF
TRBJ1-1,TRBV7-6,NA,once,13,TGTGCCAGCAGCGCGGATTTAAACACTGAAGCTTTCTTT,CASSADLNTEAFF
TRBJ2-7,TRBV6-6,NA,NA,13,TGTGCCAGCAGTGCCGCCCCTAACTACGAGCAGTACTTC,CASSAAPNYEQYF
TRBJ1-2,TRBV7-2,NA,NA,17,TGTGCCAGCAGCCGCCCCGTCTTACAGGGAACGCGAGCAGGCTACACCTTC,CASSRPVLQGTRAGYTF
TRBJ2-4,TRBV5-8,TRBD1,NA,17,TGTGCCAGCAGCTTGGTAGGGACAGGAGTAGCCAAAAACATTCAGTACTTC,CASSLVGTGVAKNIQYF
TRBJ2-5,TRBV29-1,NA,NA,12,TGCAGCGTCCAGGGGGGACAAGAGACCCAGTACTTC,CSVQGGQETQYF
TRBJ2-7,TRBV2,NA,NA,13,TGTGCCAGCAGTGGTAGTAGCATGGGCGAGCAGTACTTC,CASSGSSMGEQYF
TRBJ1-2,TRBV7-9,NA,NA,12,TGTGCCAGCAGCTCCGGATGGTATGGCTACACCTTC,CASSSGWYGYTF
TRBJ2-2,TRBV5-4,TRBD2,NA,17,TGTGCCAGCAGCCCCCCCGGGACTAGCGGAAACACCGGGGAGCTGTTTTTT,CASSPPGTSGNTGELFF
TRBJ2-7,TRBV7-2,NA,NA,15,TGTGCCAGCAGCTCAATAGCGGGACAGAACTACGAGCAGTACTTC,CASSSIAGQNYEQYF
TRBJ2-7,TRBV19,TRBD1,NA,14,TGTGCCAGTAGCACGGGGACAGGGGGGTACGAGCAGTACTTC,CASSTGTGGYEQYF
TRBJ1-1,TRBV7-7,TRBD1,NA,18,TGTGCTAGCAGCTTTGGGATGGACAGGGGTATGATTAACACTGAAGCTTTCTTT,CASSFGMDRGMINTEAFF
TRBJ1-3,TRBV12-5,NA,once,14,TGTGCTAGTGGTTTGGCCGGGACTGTCAACACCATATATTTT,CASGLAGTVNTIYF
TRBJ1-1,TRBV7-2,NA,NA,15,TGTGCCAGCAGCAAGAGGGTATATCAAGGCACTGAAGCTTTCTTT,CASSKRVYQGTEAFF
TRBJ2-7,TRBV11-2,TRBD1,NA,15,TGTGCCAGCAGCTCCCTGGAAGGGGGCCCCTACGAGCAGTACTTC,CASSSLEGGPYEQYF
TRBJ2-1,TRBV6-4,TRBD2,NA,15,TGTGCCAGCATACACGAAGCGGGAGTATACAATGAGCAGTTCTTC,CASIHEAGVYNEQFF
TRBJ2-7,TRBV6-5,TRBD1,NA,15,TGTGCCAGCAGTTACAGAGGACAGGGAACCTACGAGCAGTACTTC,CASSYRGQGTYEQYF
TRBJ2-3,TRBV30,TRBD2,NA,15,TGTGCCTGGGGTGGGCTAGCGGGACGTACAGATACGCAGTATTTT,CAWGGLAGRTDTQYF
TRBJ2-3,TRBV2,TRBD2,NA,14,TGTGCCAGCCGACTAGCGGGACATGGAGATACGCAGTATTTT,CASRLAGHGDTQYF
TRBJ1-2,TRBV5-1,TRBD1,NA,14,TGCGCCAGCAGCCCGGAGGGACAGAACTATGGCTACACCTTC,CASSPEGQNYGYTF
TRBJ2-1,TRBV30,NA,few,12,TGTGCCTGGAGTGCAGGCGGGCGCGAGCAGTTCTTC,CAWSAGGREQFF
TRBJ2-6,TRBV14,NA,NA,16,TGTGCCAGCAGCCAAGAATTGGGGCTTGGGGCCAACGTCCTGACTTTC,CASSQELGLGANVLTF
TRBJ2-1,TRBV5-1,NA,NA,12,TGCGCCAGCAGCTTAATGAAGGATGAGCAGTTCTTC,CASSLMKDEQFF
TRBJ2-2,TRBV7-8,NA,NA,18,TGTGCCAGCAGCCCCCTGGTAGGGCAGGGTTTGAACACCGGGGAGCTGTTTTTT,CASSPLVGQGLNTGELFF
TRBJ2-7,TRBV6-5,NA,NA,15,TGTGCCAGCAGTTATTCGGACGGACCATGGGACGAGCAGTACTTC,CASSYSDGPWDEQYF
TRBJ2-1,TRBV7-8,NA,few,15,TGTGCCAGCAGCCCCCCGTGGGCTCCGTACAATGAGCAGTTCTTC,CASSPPWAPYNEQFF
TRBJ2-7,TRBV6-1,NA,NA,12,TGTGCCAGCAGTCCAGGGCTGGACGAGCAGTACTTC,CASSPGLDEQYF
TRBJ1-2,TRBV5-1,NA,NA,13,TGCGCCAGCAGCCCGGCCTTAAGCGGAGGCTACACCTTC,CASSPALSGGYTF
TRBJ1-1,TRBV19,NA,NA,14,TGTGCCAGTAGGGTCGGAGGGGCGAACACTGAAGCTTTCTTT,CASRVGGANTEAFF
TRBJ2-1,TRBV7-9,NA,NA,15,TGTGCCAGCAGCTTATGGGACTTGGAGTCCGATGAGCAGTTCTTC,CASSLWDLESDEQFF
TRBJ2-2,TRBV27,NA,NA,16,TGTGCCAGCAGTTTGCAGGGGCGGTCTGACACCGGGGAGCTGTTTTTT,CASSLQGRSDTGELFF
TRBJ1-1,TRBV2,TRBD1,few,14,TGTGCCAGCAGTGTCCGACAGGGATACACTGAAGCTTTCTTT,CASSVRQGYTEAFF
TRBJ2-1,TRBV30,NA,NA,14,TGTGCCTGGAGTGGAAAACTAGCCTACAATGAGCAGTTCTTC,CAWSGKLAYNEQFF
TRBJ1-2,TRBV29-1,NA,NA,14,TGCAGCGTTGAAGATCATGGGGGTAACTATGGCTACACCTTC,CSVEDHGGNYGYTF
TRBJ2-7,TRBV18,TRBD2,NA,17,TGTGCCAGCTCCCCCGCGACGGCAGCGGGAGTACTCTACGAGCAGTACTTC,CASSPATAAGVLYEQYF
TRBJ2-3,TRBV4-3,NA,NA,16,TGCGCCAGCAGCCAAGAGGTGGTACGGGGGAGAGATACGCAGTATTTT,CASSQEVVRGRDTQYF
TRBJ2-1,TRBV11-2,NA,once,16,TGTGCCAGCAGCCAGGGGGGGGCAGGCGGTTACAATGAGCAGTTCTTC,CASSQGGAGGYNEQFF
TRBJ2-7,TRBV9,NA,NA,13,TGTGCCAGCGGGGCACCTACCTCCTACGAGCAGTACTTC,CASGAPTSYEQYF
TRBJ2-3,TRBV30,TRBD2,NA,13,TGTGCCTGGAGCACTAGCGGGATGGATACGCAGTATTTT,CAWSTSGMDTQYF
TRBJ2-3,TRBV5-4,NA,NA,14,TGTGCCAGCAGCTTGGGGGTAGCCTCGGATACGCAGTATTTT,CASSLGVASDTQYF
TRBJ1-2,TRBV19,NA,NA,13,TGTGCCAGTAGTATCACAAGGGAAGCTGGCTACACCTTC,CASSITREAGYTF
TRBJ2-5,TRBV7-2,TRBD2,NA,15,TGTGCCAGCAGCCTGGGTAAAGCGGGACGGGAGACCCAGTACTTC,CASSLGKAGRETQYF
TRBJ1-5,TRBV19,TRBD1,NA,14,TGTGCCAGTAGTATCGCCAGGGGGCATCAGCCCCAGCATTTT,CASSIARGHQPQHF